One sample yielded the 13 T cell receptor beta chains listed below, sequenced in a study of glioma-infiltrating T cells. TCR alpha and beta CDR3 regions were amplified from RNA using iRepertoire nested multiplex PCR. One entry per CDR3 protein results from TCRdb running MiXCR on the multiplex PCR reads. The profile covers some 110,000 distinct CDR3 sequences, with 20% to 25% appearing a single time and roughly 15% taken by the ten largest. The sequencing sample was made of glioma tissue, nonneoplastic brain tissue, or PBMCs (not recorded which). All receptors come from a human donor with low-grade glioma or glioblastoma, undergoing nonglioma brain surgery, or in good health (not recorded which).

This clonotype has more than one count but fewer than ten. V and J are TRBV7-9 and TRBJ1-5; D is unclear. The CDR3 extends over 15 amino acids. Trimming shortened V by 3 bases and J by 6 bases, and 15 bases separated the two germline ends. Germline CDR1 reads SEHNR; CDR2 reads FQNEAQ (reference sequence). The CDR3 spells CASSLGRALSQPQHF. CDR3 sequence (DNA): TGTGCCAGCAGCTTGGGGAGAGCTCTCAGTCAGCCCCAGCATTTT. The whole variable domain, remainder taken from reference TRBV7-9 and TRBJ1-5, is DTGVSQNPRHKITKRGQNVTFRCDPISEHNRLYWYRQTLGQGPEFLTYFQNEAQLEKSRLLSDRFSAERPKGSFSTLEIQRTEQGDSAMYLCASSLGRALSQPQHFGDGTRLSIL.

A few counts support this clonotype. The chain uses TRBV3-1 and TRBJ2-7; TRBD2 agrees at 10 bases. The CDR3 is made up of 16 amino acids. Trimming took 2 bases from V and 3 from J; bases not matched to a gene: 7. Germline CDR1 reads LGHDT; CDR2 reads YNNKEL (reference sequence). The CDR3 nucleotides read TGTGCCAGCAGCCAATCACTAGCGGGATTCCGCTACGAGCAGTACTTC. Translating it yields CASSQSLAGFRYEQYF.

With regard to this clonotype: Given a much more abundant clone one base away, this may be a read error. The chain couples TRBV7-2 to TRBJ2-7; 8 bases align to TRBD2. The germline gives CDR1 SGHTA, CDR2 FQGNSA. The CDR3 has 14 residues. The CDR3: CASSSGLAAYEQCF. The CDR3 DNA is TGTGCCAGCAGCTCCGGACTAGCTGCCTACGAGCAGTGCTTC.

This clonotype turned up a few times. This rearrangement joins TRBV18 to TRBJ1-5; no definite D call. The germline CDR1 and CDR2 sequences are KGHSH and LQKENI. V lost 0 bases and J 0 bases, leaving 6 bases between the germline ends. This CDR3 is built from 15 residues. The CDR3 region has the DNA TGTGCCAGCTCACCACCACGTAATAGCAATCAGCCCCAGCATTTT. Translation: CASSPPRNSNQPQHF.

This rearrangement joins TRBV5-1 to TRBJ2-2; 14 positions match TRBD2. V lost 4 bases and J lost 1; bases outside the gene matches: 3. The germline V gene encodes CDR1 SGHRS and CDR2 YFSETQ. The CDR3 length is 17 residues. The CDR3 bases are TGCGCCAGCAGCACAGGGACTAGCGGGAGGAACACCGGGGAGCTGTTTTTT. It codes for CASSTGTSGRNTGELFF.

The CDR3 loop reads CASSLIGSSSGNTIYF. Written as DNA, the CDR3 is TGCGCCAGCAGCTTGATTGGGTCTTCCTCTGGAAACACCATATATTTT. This chain uses TRBV5-1 with TRBJ1-3; D is ambiguous. The germline V gene has CDR1 SGHRS and CDR2 YFSETQ. CDR3 length: 16 amino acids. Trimming left V 1 base short and J 0 bases short, with 11 bases between.

The sample holds many counts of this clonotype. This chain uses TRBV7-9 with TRBJ1-1; D is perhaps TRBD1 (5 bases). This CDR3 has 14 residues. Germline CDR1 is SEHNR and CDR2 is FQNEAQ (reference sequence). Trimming cost V 4 bases and J 4 bases, with 13 bases left between them. CDR3 protein: CASSSSGAGTEAFF. The CDR3 region has the DNA TGTGCCAGCAGCTCGAGCGGGGCGGGCACTGAAGCTTTCTTT.

This clonotype came up many times. The gene calls are TRBV6-2 or TRBV6-3 and TRBJ1-1, with a tentative D call TRBD1 (5 bases). This CDR3 is 17 amino acids long. Trimming stripped 2 bases from V and 5 bases from J, with 21 bases between. CDR1 and CDR2 from the germline V gene are MNHEY and SVGEGT. The CDR3 protein is CASSYSEGRVTVTEAFF. CDR3 coding DNA: TGTGCCAGCAGTTACAGCGAGGGGAGGGTTACGGTTACTGAAGCTTTCTTT.

At least ten counts were recorded for this clonotype. The chain has TRBV20-1 and TRBJ1-1, with 11 bases aligning to TRBD1. The germline V gene has CDR1 DFQATT and CDR2 SNEGSKA (reference sequence). CDR3 size: 12 residues. The V gene end was trimmed by 5 bases and the J gene end by 6 bases; junction bases not matched to a gene: 2. In DNA form, the CDR3 reads TGCAGTGCTGGGGACAGGGGGGCTGAAGCTTTCTTT. This encodes CSAGDRGAEAFF.

A few counts support this clonotype. V usage is TRBV3-1 and J usage is TRBJ1-2; D is possibly TRBD1 (5 bases). Trimming removed 2 bases from V and 3 bases from J, with 13 bases in between. This CDR3 has 15 residues. Germline V CDR1 and CDR2: LGHDT, YNNKEL (reference sequence). CDR3 protein: CASSQTTGRYYGYTF. The CDR3 coding sequence is TGTGCCAGCAGCCAAACAACGGGACGGTACTATGGCTACACCTTC.

Comments on this clonotype: A read error is possible here, since a much larger clone lies one base away. The chain carries TRBV6-2 or TRBV6-3 and TRBJ2-4, with D perhaps assigned TRBD1 or TRBD2 (6 bases each). CDR1 MNHEY and CDR2 SVGEGT come from the germline V gene. The V end lost 11 bases, the J end lost 1 base, and 15 bases lay between the germline ends. The length of the CDR3 is 14 residues. The CDR3: CAAHEGGAKNIQYF. The CDR3 DNA reads as TGTGCCGCTCACGAAGGGGGGGCCAAAAACATTCAGTACTTC.

This clonotype has ten or more counts. V usage is TRBV4-1 and J usage is TRBJ1-2, with D unclear. Germline CDR1 and CDR2: MGHRA and YSYEKL. The CDR3 covers 13 residues. Between the trimmed V and J ends, which lost 2 bases and 8 bases, there was a span of 12 bases. The CDR3: CASSQRSAGGYTF. The CDR3 DNA reads TGCGCCAGCAGCCAACGATCTGCGGGCGGCTACACCTTC.

CDR3 protein: CSVLRQGGAEAFF. The CDR3 region has the DNA TGCAGCGTTCTCCGACAGGGGGGCGCTGAAGCTTTCTTT. This chain links TRBV29-1 with TRBJ1-1, with TRBD1 matching 9 bases. V lost 5 bases, J lost 6 bases, and 7 bases stayed unmatched. Germline loops: CDR1 SQVTM, CDR2 ANQGSEA. The length of the CDR3 is 13 residues.